A single sample gave rise to the 8 T cell receptor beta chains below, sequenced in a study of molecular identifiers for immune sequencing clone quantification. In TCRdb, the PCR reads were re-called with MiXCR into one record per CDR3 protein. The repertoire holds about 40,000 distinct CDR3 sequences, with around a sixth as singletons. Sequencing was carried out using naive CD8+ T cells from blood, with Jurkat cell RNA spiked in. Noted subset: FACS-sorted CD8+CD4-CCR7+CD45RA+ naive T cells. These receptors all stem from a human donor in good health. Some libraries in this study had Jurkat cell RNA spiked in.

The chain links TRBV9 to TRBJ2-5; no clear D. The CDR3 contains 14 residues. Per germline, CDR1 SGDLS and CDR2 YYNGEE. The germline V and J ends were trimmed by 2 bases and 3 bases, with 11 bases remaining between them. This CDR3 is CASSVQDGKETQYF. The CDR3 bases are TGTGCCAGCAGCGTCCAGGACGGCAAAGAGACCCAGTACTTC.

The chain carries TRBV28 and TRBJ2-5; D gene uncertain. V was cut by 6 bases and J by 1 base, with 12 bases left in between. Germline loops: CDR1 MDHEN, CDR2 SYDVKM. The CDR3 extends over 14 amino acids. The CDR3 DNA reads TGTGCCAGCAGACTCCCGGGTAGCCAAGAGACCCAGTACTTC. Encoded protein: CASRLPGSQETQYF.

Regarding this clonotype: An end of the junction differs from the germline gene, which may be a read error. The V gene is TRBV2, the J gene TRBJ2-1, with D possibly TRBD2 on 6 matching bases. The CDR3 extends over 12 amino acids. Looked up from germline, CDR1 is SNHLY and CDR2 is FYNNEI. The CDR3 reads CAGSQDGGEQFF. The CDR3 DNA reads as TGTGCCGGCAGCCAGGACGGGGGTGAGCAGTTCTTC. Full variable domain (remainder filled in from reference TRBV2 and TRBJ2-1): EPEVTQTPSHQVTQMGQEVILRCVPISNHLYFYWYRQILGQKVEFLVSFYNNEISEKSEIFDDQFSVERPDGSNFTLKIRSTKLEDSAMYFCAGSQDGGEQFFGPGTRLTVL.

The gene calls are TRBV21-1 and TRBJ1-2; TRBD1 was called by the table and not checked on the DNA. TRBV21-1 is marked as a pseudogene. This CDR3 comprises 14 residues. The CDR3 DNA follows: TGTGCCAGCAGCAAAGTTCCCAGGGTCTATGGCTACACCTTC. It yields the protein CASSKVPRVYGYTF.

The chain has TRBV6-2 or TRBV6-3 and TRBJ2-7; D gene uncertain. CDR1 is MNHEY and CDR2 is SVGEGT in the germline V gene. The CDR3 length is 13 residues. The V end lost 6 bases, the J end lost 3 bases, and 12 bases lay between the germline ends. The chain's CDR3 is CASSPGPHYEQYF. Written as DNA, the CDR3 is TGTGCCAGCAGCCCCGGACCGCACTACGAGCAGTACTTC.

This clonotype appeared many times. V and J are TRBV19 and TRBJ2-3; TRBD1 agrees at 7 bases. The CDR3 covers 15 residues. Trimming took 4 bases from V and 1 from J; bases not matched to a gene: 5. Germline V gives CDR1 LNHDA, CDR2 SQIVND (reference sequence). The CDR3 here is CASSTPGTGTDTQYF. CDR3 DNA: TGTGCCAGTAGTACCCCCGGGACAGGCACAGATACGCAGTATTTT.

This clonotype has only one observation. Possible read error: a much larger clone is one base away. The V call is TRBV6-2 or TRBV6-3, the J call TRBJ1-1; D is perhaps TRBD1 (5 bases). From germline, CDR1 is MNHEY and CDR2 SVGEGT. The CDR3 length is 13 residues. The CDR3 is CVSRDIMNTEAFF. In DNA, the CDR3 is TGTGTCAGCAGGGATATAATGAACACTGAAGCTTTCTTT.

At least ten counts were recorded for this clonotype. The V and J genes are TRBV28 and TRBJ1-1; no clear D gene. The V end lost 2 bases, the J end lost 8 bases, and 9 bases lay between the germline ends. The CDR3 consists of 12 residues. Germline CDR1 reads MDHEN; CDR2 reads SYDVKM. The CDR3 bases are TGTGCCAGCAGTTTACACGGGCGAGAAGCTTTCTTT. Its translation: CASSLHGREAFF.